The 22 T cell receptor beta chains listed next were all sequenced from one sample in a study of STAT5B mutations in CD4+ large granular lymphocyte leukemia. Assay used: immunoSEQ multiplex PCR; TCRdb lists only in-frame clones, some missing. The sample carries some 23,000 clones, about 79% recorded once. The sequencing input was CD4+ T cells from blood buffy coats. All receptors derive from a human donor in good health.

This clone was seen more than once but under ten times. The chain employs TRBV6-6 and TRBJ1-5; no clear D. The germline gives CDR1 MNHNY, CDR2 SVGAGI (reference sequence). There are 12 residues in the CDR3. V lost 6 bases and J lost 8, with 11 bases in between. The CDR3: CASRRRYEPQHF. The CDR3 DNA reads TGTGCCAGCAGGAGGAGATACGAGCCCCAGCATTTT.

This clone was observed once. The CDR3: CASSNHRDSPLHF. CDR3 bases: TGTGCCAGCAGTAATCACAGGGATTCACCCCTCCACTTT. This rearrangement joins TRBV6-5 to TRBJ1-6; tentatively, D is TRBD1 (6 bases). The CDR3 runs to 13 residues. With 5 bases removed from V and 8 bases from J, the gap between germline ends came to 10 bases. Germline CDR1 and CDR2: MNHEY and SVGAGI.

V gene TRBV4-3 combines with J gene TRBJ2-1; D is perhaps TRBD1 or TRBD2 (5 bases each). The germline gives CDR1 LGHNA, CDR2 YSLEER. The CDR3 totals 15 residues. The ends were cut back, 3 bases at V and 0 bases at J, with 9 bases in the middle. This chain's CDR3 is CASSHERGSYNEQFF. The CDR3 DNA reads TGCGCCAGCAGCCATGAGAGGGGCTCCTACAATGAGCAGTTCTTC.

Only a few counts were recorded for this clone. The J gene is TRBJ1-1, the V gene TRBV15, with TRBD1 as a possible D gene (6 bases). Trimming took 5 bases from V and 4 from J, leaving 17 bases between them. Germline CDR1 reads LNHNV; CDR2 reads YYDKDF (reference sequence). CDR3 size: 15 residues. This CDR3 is CATSGFVRGPTEAFF. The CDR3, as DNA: TGTGCCACCAGCGGGTTCGTCAGGGGCCCCACTGAAGCTTTCTTT. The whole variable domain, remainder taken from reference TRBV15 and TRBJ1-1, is DAMVIQNPRYQVTQFGKPVTLSCSQTLNHNVMYWYQQKSSQAPKLLFHYYDKDFNNEADTPDNFQSRRPNTSFCFLDIRSPGLGDTAMYLCATSGFVRGPTEAFFGQGTRLTVV.

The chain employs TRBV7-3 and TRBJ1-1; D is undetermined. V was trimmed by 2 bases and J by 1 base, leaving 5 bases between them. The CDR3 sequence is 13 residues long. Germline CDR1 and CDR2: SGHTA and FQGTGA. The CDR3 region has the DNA TGTGCCAGCAGCTTAGGATCGAACACTGAAGCTTTCTTT. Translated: CASSLGSNTEAFF.

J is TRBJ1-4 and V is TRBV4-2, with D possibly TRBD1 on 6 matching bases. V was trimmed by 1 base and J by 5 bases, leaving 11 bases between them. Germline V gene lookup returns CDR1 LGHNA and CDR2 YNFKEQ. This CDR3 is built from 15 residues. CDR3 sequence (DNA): TGTGCCAGCAGCCAAGGGGGGGGCATAAATGAAAAACTGTTTTTT. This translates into CASSQGGGINEKLFF.

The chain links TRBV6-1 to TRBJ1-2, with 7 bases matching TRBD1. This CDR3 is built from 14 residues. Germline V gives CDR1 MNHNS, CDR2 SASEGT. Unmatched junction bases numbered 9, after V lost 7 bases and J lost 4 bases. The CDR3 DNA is TGTGCCAGCACCCGACAGGGAGGAATCTATGGCTACACCTTC. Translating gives CASTRQGGIYGYTF.

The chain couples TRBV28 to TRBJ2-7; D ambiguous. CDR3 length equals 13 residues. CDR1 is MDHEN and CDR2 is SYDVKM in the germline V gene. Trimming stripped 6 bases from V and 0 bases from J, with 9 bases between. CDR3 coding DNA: TGTGCCAGCAGCCCCGGGTCCTCCTACGAGCAGTACGTC. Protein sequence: CASSPGSSYEQYV.

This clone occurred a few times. In DNA, the CDR3 is TGTGCCAGCAGCTCCAATTTGGGCAATCAGCCCCAGCATTTT. Amino acids: CASSSNLGNQPQHF. J is TRBJ1-5 and V is TRBV7-2; D gene unclear. V was cut by 4 bases and J by 2 bases, with 9 bases left in between. The CDR3 length is 14 residues. CDR1 and CDR2 (germline): SGHTA, FQGNSA.

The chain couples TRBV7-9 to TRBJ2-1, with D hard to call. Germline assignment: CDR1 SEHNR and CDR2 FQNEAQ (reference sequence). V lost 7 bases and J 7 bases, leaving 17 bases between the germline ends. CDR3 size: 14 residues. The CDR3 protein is CASILAPSLNEQFF. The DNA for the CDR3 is TGTGCCAGCATATTGGCCCCCTCTTTGAATGAGCAGTTCTTC.

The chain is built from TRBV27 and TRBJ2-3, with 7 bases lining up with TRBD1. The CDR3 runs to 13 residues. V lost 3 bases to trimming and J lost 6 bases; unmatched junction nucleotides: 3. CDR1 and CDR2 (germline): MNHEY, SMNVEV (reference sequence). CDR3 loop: CASSLGRGDTQYF. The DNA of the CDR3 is TGTGCCAGCAGTTTGGGCAGGGGGGATACGCAGTATTTT.

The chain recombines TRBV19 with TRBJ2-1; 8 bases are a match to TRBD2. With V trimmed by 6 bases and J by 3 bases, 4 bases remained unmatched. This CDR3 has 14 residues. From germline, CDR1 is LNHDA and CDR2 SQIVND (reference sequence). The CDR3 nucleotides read TGTGCCAGTAGCCACGGGAGGGACTACAATGAGCAGTTCTTC. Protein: CASSHGRDYNEQFF.

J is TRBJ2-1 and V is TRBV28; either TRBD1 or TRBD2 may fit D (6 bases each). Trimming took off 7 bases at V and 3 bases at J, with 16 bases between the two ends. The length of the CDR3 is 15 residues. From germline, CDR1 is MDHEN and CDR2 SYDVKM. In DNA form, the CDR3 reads TGTGCCAGCATCCTAGGGGGAGGAGACTACAATGAGCAGTTCTTC. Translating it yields CASILGGGDYNEQFF.

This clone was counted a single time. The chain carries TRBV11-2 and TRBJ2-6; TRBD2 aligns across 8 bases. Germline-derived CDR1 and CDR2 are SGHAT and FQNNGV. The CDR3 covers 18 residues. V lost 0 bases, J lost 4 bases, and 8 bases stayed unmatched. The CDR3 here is CASSLDFSGIGGANVLTF. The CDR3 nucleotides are TGTGCCAGCAGCTTAGATTTTAGCGGGATAGGAGGGGCCAACGTCCTGACTTTC.

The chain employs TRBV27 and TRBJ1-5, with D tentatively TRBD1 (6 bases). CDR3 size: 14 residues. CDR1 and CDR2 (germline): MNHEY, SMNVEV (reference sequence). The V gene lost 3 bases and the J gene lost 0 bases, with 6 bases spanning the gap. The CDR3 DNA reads TGTGCCAGCAGTTTGGGACATAGCAATCAGCCCCAGCATTTT. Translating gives CASSLGHSNQPQHF.

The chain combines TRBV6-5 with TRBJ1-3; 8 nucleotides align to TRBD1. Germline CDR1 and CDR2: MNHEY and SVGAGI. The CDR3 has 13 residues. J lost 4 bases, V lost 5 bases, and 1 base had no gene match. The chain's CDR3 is CASSRDRGNTIYF. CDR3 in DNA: TGTGCCAGCAGTAGGGACAGGGGAAACACCATATATTTT.

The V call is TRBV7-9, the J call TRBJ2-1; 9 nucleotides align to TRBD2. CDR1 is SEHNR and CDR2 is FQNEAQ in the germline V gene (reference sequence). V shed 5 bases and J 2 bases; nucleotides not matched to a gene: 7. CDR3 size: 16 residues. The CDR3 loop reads CASSLGAGGPYNEQFF. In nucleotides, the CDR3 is TGTGCCAGCAGCCTAGGCGCGGGAGGGCCCTACAATGAGCAGTTCTTC.

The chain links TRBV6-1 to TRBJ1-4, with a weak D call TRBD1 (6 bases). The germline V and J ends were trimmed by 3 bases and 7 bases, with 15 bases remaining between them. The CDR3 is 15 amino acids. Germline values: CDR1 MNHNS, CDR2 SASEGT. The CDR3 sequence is CASSDRSQGSEKLFF. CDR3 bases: TGTGCCAGCAGTGATCGGTCACAGGGAAGTGAAAAACTGTTTTTT.

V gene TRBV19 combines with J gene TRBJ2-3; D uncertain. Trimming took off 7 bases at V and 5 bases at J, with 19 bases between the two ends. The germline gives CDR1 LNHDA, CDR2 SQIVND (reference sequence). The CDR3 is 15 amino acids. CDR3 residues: CASTGGSSLGDTQYF. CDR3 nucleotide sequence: TGTGCCAGTACGGGCGGATCCTCCCTCGGAGATACGCAGTATTTT.

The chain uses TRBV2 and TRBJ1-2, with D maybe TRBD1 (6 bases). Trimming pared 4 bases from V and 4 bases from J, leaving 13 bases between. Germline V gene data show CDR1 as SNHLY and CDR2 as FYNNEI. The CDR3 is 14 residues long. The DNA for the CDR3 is TGTGCCAGCAGTGGGAGACAGGATTCCTATGGCTACACCTTC. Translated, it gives CASSGRQDSYGYTF.

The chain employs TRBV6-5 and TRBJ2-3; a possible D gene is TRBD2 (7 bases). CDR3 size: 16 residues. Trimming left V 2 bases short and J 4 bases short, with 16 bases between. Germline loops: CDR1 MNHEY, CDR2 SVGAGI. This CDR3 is CASSYLGGLGSDTQYF. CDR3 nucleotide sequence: TGTGCCAGCAGTTACCTCGGGGGGCTTGGGTCAGATACGCAGTATTTT.

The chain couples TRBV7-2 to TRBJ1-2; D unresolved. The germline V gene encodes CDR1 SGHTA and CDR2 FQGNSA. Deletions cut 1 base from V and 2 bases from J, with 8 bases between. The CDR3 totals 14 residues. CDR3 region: CASSLGARNYGYTF. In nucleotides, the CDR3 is TGTGCCAGCAGCTTAGGAGCCAGAAACTATGGCTACACCTTC.